This T cell receptor (beta chain) was sequenced during a study of blood T cell repertoires in COVID-19. About the study: Whether acute or convalescent, the COVID-19 samples came from the United States, Italy and Spain. In each case, the material was cDNA or gDNA derived from T cells, B-cell-depleted T cells, or PBMCs.

Authors' methods: The authors estimated nucleated cell counts from reference gene primer amplification. Here immunoSEQ multiplex PCR was the method, and the copy in TCRdb shows in-frame clones only, minus some. From that table come the V and J calls and clone size; the DNA was used to work out D and trimming. The data show about 100,000 clones, 80% to 90% seen once. Germline V gene data show CDR1 as SGHKS and CDR2 as YYEKEE (reference sequence). Trimming removed 4 bases from V and 1 base from J, with 6 bases in between. CDR3 length: 13 residues. Seattle's cohort entered during active infection and was followed longitudinally.

The sequenced sample consisted of peripheral blood. This rearrangement joins TRBV5-5 to TRBJ1-5, with D unclear. This TCR was sampled from a man of 80 years or more with COVID-19, enrolled during active disease. The CDR3 here is CASSPLSNQPQHF. Written as DNA, the CDR3 is TGTGCCAGCAGCCCCCTCAGCAATCAGCCCCAGCATTTT.